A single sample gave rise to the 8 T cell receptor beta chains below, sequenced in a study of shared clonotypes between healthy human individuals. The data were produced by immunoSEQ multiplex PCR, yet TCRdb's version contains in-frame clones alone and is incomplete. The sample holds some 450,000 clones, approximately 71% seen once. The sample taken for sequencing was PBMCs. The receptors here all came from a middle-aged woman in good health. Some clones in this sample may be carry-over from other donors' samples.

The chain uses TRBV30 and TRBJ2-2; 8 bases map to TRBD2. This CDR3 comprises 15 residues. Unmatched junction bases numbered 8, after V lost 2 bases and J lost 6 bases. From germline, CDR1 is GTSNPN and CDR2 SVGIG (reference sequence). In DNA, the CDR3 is TGTGCCTGGAGTTACGGTAGCGGGAATCCCGGGGAGCTGTTTTTT. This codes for CAWSYGSGNPGELFF.

The CDR3, as DNA: TGTGCCAGCAGTTTGGGACCCAGGGTCCGCGAGCAGTACTTC. Translated: CASSLGPRVREQYF. The V gene is TRBV28, the J gene TRBJ2-7, with D tentatively TRBD1 or TRBD2 (5 bases each). Germline CDR1 reads MDHEN; CDR2 reads SYDVKM. V gave up 3 bases and J gave up 6 bases, with 15 bases separating them. The CDR3 consists of 14 residues.

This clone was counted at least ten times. CDR3 sequence: CASSPTSTNEQFF. For the CDR3, the DNA is TGTGCCAGCAGTCCGACTAGTACCAATGAGCAGTTCTTC. The rearrangement links TRBV6-4 to TRBJ2-1, with D perhaps TRBD2 (6 bases). The V gene's germline CDR1 is MRHNA and CDR2 SNTAGT. V was clipped by 5 bases and J by 6 bases, with 11 bases between them. The CDR3 is 13 amino acids.

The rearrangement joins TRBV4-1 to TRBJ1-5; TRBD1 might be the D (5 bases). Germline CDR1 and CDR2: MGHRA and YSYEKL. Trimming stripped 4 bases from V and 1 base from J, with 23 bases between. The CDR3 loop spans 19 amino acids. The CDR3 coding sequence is TGCGCCAGCAGCCGAAGATCCGGGACCTACGCAGGGAGCAATCAGCCCCAGCATTTT. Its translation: CASSRRSGTYAGSNQPQHF.

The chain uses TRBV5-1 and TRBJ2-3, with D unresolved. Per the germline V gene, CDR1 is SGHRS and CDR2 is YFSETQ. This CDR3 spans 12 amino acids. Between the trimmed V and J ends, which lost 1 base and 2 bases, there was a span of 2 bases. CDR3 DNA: TGCGCCAGCAGCTTGAACACAGATACGCAGTATTTT. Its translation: CASSLNTDTQYF.

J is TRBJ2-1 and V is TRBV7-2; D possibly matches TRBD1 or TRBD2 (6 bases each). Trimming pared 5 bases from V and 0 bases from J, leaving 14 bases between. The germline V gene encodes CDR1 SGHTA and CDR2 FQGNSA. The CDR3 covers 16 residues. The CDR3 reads CASSPRGPSSYNEQFF. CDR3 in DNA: TGTGCCAGCAGCCCCCGGGGGCCTAGCTCCTACAATGAGCAGTTCTTC.

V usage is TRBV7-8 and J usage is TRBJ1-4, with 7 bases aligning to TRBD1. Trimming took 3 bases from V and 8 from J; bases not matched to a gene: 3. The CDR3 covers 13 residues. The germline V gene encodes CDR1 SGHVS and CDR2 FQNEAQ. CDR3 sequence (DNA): TGTGCCAGCAGCTTCACAGGGGTCGAAAAACTGTTTTTT. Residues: CASSFTGVEKLFF.

CDR3 DNA sequence: TGTGCCAGCAGTTTACTTGGGAAGGGACGTGACACAGATACGCAGTATTTT. Protein: CASSLLGKGRDTDTQYF. V and J are TRBV27 and TRBJ2-3; D could derive from TRBD1 or TRBD2 (5 bases each). CDR1 and CDR2 from the germline V gene are MNHEY and SMNVEV (reference sequence). The CDR3 runs to 17 residues. V lost 2 bases and J lost 2, with 17 bases in between.